A single sample is the source of the 28 T cell receptor beta chains below, sequenced in a study of patients and donors after allogeneic stem cell transplantation. MiXCR was run by TCRdb on the RT-PCR reads, yielding one entry per CDR3 protein. The data hold about 960,000 distinct CDR3 sequences, with about 20% observed a single time. Sequencing was performed on blood, either unsorted or a sorted T cell fraction (not recorded which). These receptors were obtained from a human donor who was either an allogeneic HSCT recipient or a stem cell or donor lymphocyte infusion donor (not recorded which). It is not recorded whose cells these are; they may come from a transplant donor.

This rearrangement joins TRBV9 to TRBJ1-1; unclear D gene. Germline lookup yields CDR1 SGDLS and CDR2 YYNGEE. The CDR3 is made up of 13 amino acids. Trimming took off 2 bases at V and 4 bases at J, with 9 bases between the two ends. The CDR3 nucleotides are TGTGCCAGCAGCGTGGCGCGAGCCACTGAAGCTTTCTTT. Encoded protein: CASSVARATEAFF.

This clonotype has only one observation. V is TRBV7-8 and J is TRBJ2-1; D might be TRBD1 or TRBD2, each matching 6 bases. Germline loops: CDR1 SGHVS, CDR2 FQNEAQ. This CDR3 has 20 amino acids. V lost 5 bases and J 4 bases, leaving 30 bases between the germline ends. CDR3 DNA: TGTGCCAGCAGCCCACGGAGACTTACTTTCCGGGGGCCTCATTACAATGAGCAGTTCTTC. Amino acids: CASSPRRLTFRGPHYNEQFF.

V usage is TRBV12-3 or TRBV12-4 and J usage is TRBJ2-1; D unclear. V was clipped by 5 bases and J by 2 bases, with 16 bases between them. The CDR3 covers 16 residues. The CDR3 nucleotides read TGTGCCAGCAGTCCGACTCCTCAAAGGGCCTACAATGAGCAGTTCTTC. Its protein is CASSPTPQRAYNEQFF.

As DNA, the CDR3 is TGTGCCAGCACCAACATGTCGGTGGGACCCGGGGGCCACTATGGCTACACCTTC. Translation gives CASTNMSVGPGGHYGYTF. The chain couples TRBV2 to TRBJ1-2, with D maybe TRBD1 (6 bases). Germline CDR1 is SNHLY and CDR2 is FYNNEI. The CDR3 spans 18 residues. V shed 7 bases and J shed 3 bases, with 27 bases lying between them.

The chain recombines TRBV10-3 with TRBJ1-5; D is unclear. Between the trimmed V and J ends, which lost 7 bases and 4 bases, there was a span of 17 bases. This CDR3 is 15 amino acids long. Germline V lookup: CDR1 ENHRY, CDR2 SYGVKD. Here the CDR3 reads CAITTPWTVNQPQHF. CDR3 nucleotide sequence: TGTGCCATCACCACTCCGTGGACGGTGAATCAGCCCCAGCATTTT.

This clonotype was seen many times. CDR3 in amino acids: CASSPGRITDTQYF. Written as DNA, the CDR3 is TGCGCCAGCAGCCCGGGACGGATCACAGATACGCAGTATTTT. The rearrangement uses TRBV5-1 and TRBJ2-3; D tentatively reads TRBD1 or TRBD2 (5 bases each). CDR1 is SGHRS and CDR2 is YFSETQ in the germline V gene. The CDR3 is 14 amino acids. V lost 4 bases and J lost 2, with 11 bases in between. The whole variable domain, filled in from reference TRBV5-1 and TRBJ2-3, reads KAGVTQTPRYLIKTRGQQVTLSCSPISGHRSVSWYQQTPGQGLQFLFEYFSETQRNKGNFPGRFSGRQFSNSRSEMNVSTLELGDSALYLCASSPGRITDTQYFGPGTRLTVL.

This clonotype occurred a few times. The rearrangement links TRBV5-6 to TRBJ2-1; 10 nucleotides match TRBD2. From germline, CDR1 is SGHDT and CDR2 YYEEEE. The CDR3 is 17 amino acids. Germline trimming cut 3 bases from V and 4 bases from J; bases unmatched to any gene: 10. The CDR3 DNA is TGTGCCAGCAGCTCGCCCGGTCCAGCGGGAGGGTACAATGAGCAGTTCTTC. This sequence encodes CASSSPGPAGGYNEQFF.

The sample holds a few counts of this clonotype. The chain combines TRBV9 with TRBJ1-2; unclear D gene. The CDR3 is 14 amino acids. V was pared by 0 bases and J by 8 bases, with 14 bases between. Germline CDR1 SGDLS, CDR2 YYNGEE. CDR3 in DNA: TGTGCCAGCAGCGTAGATTTCCGGGATGGGGGCTACACCTTC. This encodes CASSVDFRDGGYTF. The variable domain in full, completed from reference TRBV9 and TRBJ1-2, reads DSGVTQTPKHLITATGQRVTLRCSPRSGDLSVYWYQQSLDQGLQFLIQYYNGEERAKGNILERFSAQQFPDLHSELNLSSLELGDSALYFCASSVDFRDGGYTFGSGTRLTVV.

This chain connects TRBV27 to TRBJ2-4, with D uncertain. The V and J ends lost 8 bases and 4 bases respectively, with 12 bases between them. The CDR3 contains 13 residues. The V gene's germline CDR1 is MNHEY and CDR2 SMNVEV (reference sequence). The CDR3 nucleotides read TGTGCCAGCCATTCTCTTAGGAAAAACATTCAGTACTTC. Protein sequence: CASHSLRKNIQYF.

This chain uses TRBV12-3 or TRBV12-4 with TRBJ2-5; 15 positions agree with TRBD2. Trimming cost V 3 bases and J 2 bases; bases outside gene matches: 7. The CDR3 has 18 residues. This chain's CDR3 is CASSFRTSGGGSQETQYF. The CDR3 bases are TGTGCCAGCAGTTTCCGGACTAGCGGGGGGGGCTCGCAAGAGACCCAGTACTTC.

This clonotype appeared a few times. This chain connects TRBV11-2 to TRBJ1-2, with 9 bases that match TRBD1. The CDR3 totals 18 residues. Per germline, CDR1 SGHAT and CDR2 FQNNGV. V lost 2 bases to trimming and J lost 1 base; unmatched junction nucleotides: 11. The CDR3 DNA sequence: TGTGCCAGCAGCTTATTGTCCCTCCGGGACAGGGATAACTATGGCTACACCTTC. Its protein product is CASSLLSLRDRDNYGYTF. Complete variable domain (other parts from reference TRBV11-2 and TRBJ1-2): EAGVAQSPRYKIIEKRQSVAFWCNPISGHATLYWYQQILGQGPKLLIQFQNNGVVDDSQLPKDRFSAERLKGVDSTLKIQPAKLEDSAVYLCASSLLSLRDRDNYGYTFGSGTRLTVV.

The rearrangement links TRBV12-3 or TRBV12-4 to TRBJ2-7; D perhaps matches TRBD1 (6 bases). With 5 bases removed from V and 2 bases from J, the gap between germline ends came to 13 bases. The CDR3 extends over 14 amino acids. CDR3: CASSPTGRAYEQYF. The CDR3 DNA reads TGTGCCAGCAGTCCAACAGGGCGGGCCTACGAGCAGTACTTC.

This clonotype was detected once. The chain joins TRBV4-2 to TRBJ2-7, with TRBD2 identical over 8 bases. The length of the CDR3 is 18 residues. V lost 1 base and J lost 1; bases outside the gene matches: 12. Germline CDR1 is LGHNA and CDR2 is YNFKEQ. The CDR3 protein is CASSQASPGGGGSYEQYF. The CDR3 DNA follows: TGTGCCAGCAGCCAAGCCTCCCCCGGGGGCGGGGGGTCCTACGAGCAGTACTTC.

The chain combines TRBV12-3 or TRBV12-4 with TRBJ2-5; 8 bases line up with TRBD1. The CDR3 is 16 residues long. V shed 5 bases and J 1 base; nucleotides not matched to a gene: 9. The CDR3 bases are TGTGCCAGCAGTCCTGGACAGGGTTTGGGCCAAGAGACCCAGTACTTC. Translating gives CASSPGQGLGQETQYF.

The chain links TRBV2 to TRBJ2-2; D ambiguous. With 3 bases removed from V and 4 bases from J, the gap between germline ends came to 9 bases. Germline CDR1 and CDR2: SNHLY and FYNNEI. CDR3 length equals 14 residues. Here the CDR3 DNA reads TGTGCCAGCAGTGAGTTGCAGACCACCGGGGAGCTGTTTTTT. It yields the protein CASSELQTTGELFF.

The V call is TRBV5-4, the J call TRBJ1-2; 8 nucleotides align to TRBD1. This CDR3 has 15 amino acids. CDR1 and CDR2 (germline): SGHNT, YYREEE (reference sequence). The J segment lost 4 bases and the V segment lost 0 bases, leaving 5 bases of the junction unmatched. The CDR3 nucleotides are TGTGCCAGCAGCTTGGCCACCGACAGGGGCTATGGCTACACCTTC. This encodes CASSLATDRGYGYTF.

This clonotype was counted ten times or more. The V and J genes are TRBV12-3 or TRBV12-4 and TRBJ1-1, with TRBD1 matching 11 bases. This CDR3 region has 17 residues. V lost 1 base and J lost 2; bases outside the gene matches: 6. As DNA, the CDR3 is TGTGCCAGCAGTTTAGTTATGGGGACAGGGGGAAACACTGAAGCTTTCTTT. Translating gives CASSLVMGTGGNTEAFF.

This chain connects TRBV20-1 to TRBJ1-1, with unresolved D. Trimming took off 5 bases at V and 4 bases at J, with 11 bases between the two ends. The germline CDR1 and CDR2 sequences are DFQATT and SNEGSKA (reference sequence). This CDR3 region has 12 residues. The DNA for the CDR3 is TGCAGTGCTTCCTCAAAGGGCACTGAAGCTTTCTTT. This gives the protein CSASSKGTEAFF.

The chain joins TRBV3-1 to TRBJ1-1; D call uncertain. Trimming removed 0 bases at V and 11 bases at J, with 7 bases between. This CDR3 comprises 11 residues. Germline values: CDR1 LGHDT, CDR2 YNNKEL (reference sequence). The CDR3 protein is CASSQDKVAFF. CDR3 DNA: TGTGCCAGCAGCCAAGACAAAGTGGCTTTCTTT. The variable domain in full, completed from reference TRBV3-1 and TRBJ1-1, reads DTAVSQTPKYLVTQMGNDKSIKCEQNLGHDTMYWYKQDSKKFLKIMFSYNNKELIINETVPNRFSPKSPDKAHLNLHINSLELGDSAVYFCASSQDKVAFFGQGTRLTVV.

This clonotype came up a few times. CDR3 sequence (DNA): TGTGCCAGCAGCTCCCCGACTAGCGACTACGAGCAGTACTTC. It specifies CASSSPTSDYEQYF. The J gene is TRBJ2-7, the V gene TRBV7-9, with 8 bases lining up with TRBD2. The CDR3 covers 14 residues. V lost 4 bases, J lost 3 bases, and 5 bases stayed unmatched. Germline lookup yields CDR1 SEHNR and CDR2 FQNEAQ (reference sequence).

V is TRBV4-3 and J is TRBJ2-2; a possible D gene is TRBD2 (5 bases). Germline CDR1 reads LGHNA; CDR2 reads YSLEER. The CDR3 extends over 15 amino acids. With 4 bases removed from V and 4 bases from J, the gap between germline ends came to 13 bases. The CDR3 nucleotides are TGCGCCAGCAGCCCAGAGACGGCGGGCACCGGGGAGCTGTTTTTT. Translating it yields CASSPETAGTGELFF.

The chain has TRBV12-3 or TRBV12-4 and TRBJ2-3; 10 bases align to TRBD2. The CDR3 length is 17 residues. With V trimmed by 1 base and J by 4 bases, 8 bases remained unmatched. CDR3 sequence (DNA): TGTGCCAGCAGTTTAGGATGGGGGACTAGCGAGGCAGATACGCAGTATTTT. Encoded protein: CASSLGWGTSEADTQYF.

The J gene is TRBJ2-3, the V gene TRBV9, with 9 bases aligning to TRBD2. The CDR3 spans 16 residues. Germline V gene data show CDR1 as SGDLS and CDR2 as YYNGEE. V lost 0 bases and J lost 6; bases outside the gene matches: 8. The CDR3 protein is CASSVGAGGPLDTQYF. The CDR3 bases are TGTGCCAGCAGCGTAGGGGCGGGGGGGCCGTTGGATACGCAGTATTTT.

This clonotype was seen a handful of times. The chain joins TRBV24-1 to TRBJ2-5; 7 nucleotides line up with TRBD2. The CDR3 has 15 amino acids. Germline V lookup: CDR1 KGHDR, CDR2 SFDVKD. Trimming removed 1 base from V and 3 bases from J; junction bases left unmatched: 4. CDR3 sequence: CATSDFREAKETQYF. The CDR3 DNA follows: TGTGCCACCAGTGATTTCCGGGAGGCTAAAGAGACCCAGTACTTC.

Only a few counts were recorded for this clonotype. The J gene is TRBJ2-3, the V gene TRBV4-2; 9 nucleotides match TRBD2. Looked up from germline, CDR1 is LGHNA and CDR2 is YNFKEQ. This CDR3 is 17 amino acids long. The junction had 5 bases not matched to a gene; V was cut back by 0 bases and J by 1 base. The CDR3 here is CASSQDRGLAGTDTQYF. The CDR3 DNA reads as TGTGCCAGCAGCCAAGATCGGGGACTAGCCGGCACAGATACGCAGTATTTT.

The chain is built from TRBV5-6 and TRBJ1-5; D gene uncertain. There are 10 residues in the CDR3. From germline, CDR1 is SGHDT and CDR2 YYEEEE. Deletions cut 2 bases from V and 9 bases from J, with 3 bases between. The CDR3 DNA reads TGTGCCAGCAGCTTTCCGCCCCAGCATTTT. Its protein product is CASSFPPQHF.

This clonotype has a handful of counts. This chain links TRBV7-3 with TRBJ1-2, with D uncertain. V lost 5 bases and J lost 13, with 17 bases in between. Germline V gene sequence: CDR1 SGHTA, CDR2 FQGTGA. The CDR3 sequence is 12 residues long. The CDR3 nucleotides read TGTGCCAGCAGCCCGGGCCTCAACTGGGCCACCTTC. It specifies CASSPGLNWATF.

CDR3 amino acids: CASSEALRTSVSFTGELFF. CDR3 bases: TGTGCCAGCAGTGAAGCGCTTCGGACTAGCGTATCATTTACCGGGGAGCTGTTTTTT. J is TRBJ2-2 and V is TRBV2; 9 bases fit TRBD2. Germline loops: CDR1 SNHLY, CDR2 FYNNEI. The V and J ends lost 0 bases and 5 bases, in that order; junction bases with no gene match: 13. CDR3 size: 19 residues.